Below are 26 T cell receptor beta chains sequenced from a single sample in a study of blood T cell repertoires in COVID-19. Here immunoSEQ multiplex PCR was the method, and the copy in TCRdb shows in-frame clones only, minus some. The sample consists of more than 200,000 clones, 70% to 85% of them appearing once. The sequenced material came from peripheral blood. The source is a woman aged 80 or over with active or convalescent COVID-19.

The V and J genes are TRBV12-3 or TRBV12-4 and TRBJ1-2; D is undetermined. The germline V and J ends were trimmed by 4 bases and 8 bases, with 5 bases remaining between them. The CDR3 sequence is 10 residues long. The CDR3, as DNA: TGTGCCAGCAGTTACGGGGGCTACACCTTC. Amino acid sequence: CASSYGGYTF.

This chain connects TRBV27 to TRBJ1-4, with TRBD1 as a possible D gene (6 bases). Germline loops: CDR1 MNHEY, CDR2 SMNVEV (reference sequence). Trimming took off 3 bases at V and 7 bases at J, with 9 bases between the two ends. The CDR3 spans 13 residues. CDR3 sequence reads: CASSFRGGEKLFF. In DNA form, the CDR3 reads TGTGCCAGCAGTTTTAGAGGGGGTGAAAAACTGTTTTTT.

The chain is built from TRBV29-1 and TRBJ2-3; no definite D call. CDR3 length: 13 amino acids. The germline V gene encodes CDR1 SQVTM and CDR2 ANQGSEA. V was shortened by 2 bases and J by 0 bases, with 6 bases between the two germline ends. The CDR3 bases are TGCAGCGTTGAAAGAGGTAGCACAGATACGCAGTATTTT. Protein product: CSVERGSTDTQYF.

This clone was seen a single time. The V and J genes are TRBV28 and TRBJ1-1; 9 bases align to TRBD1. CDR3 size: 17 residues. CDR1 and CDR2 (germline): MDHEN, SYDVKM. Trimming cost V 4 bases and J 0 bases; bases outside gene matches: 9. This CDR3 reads CASSSRGQGLMNTEAFF. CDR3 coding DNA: TGTGCCAGCAGTTCCCGGGGACAGGGACTTATGAACACTGAAGCTTTCTTT.

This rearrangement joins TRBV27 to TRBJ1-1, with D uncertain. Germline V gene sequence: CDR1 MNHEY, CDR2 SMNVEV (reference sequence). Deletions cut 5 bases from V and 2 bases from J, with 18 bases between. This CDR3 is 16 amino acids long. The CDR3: CASSPLREQGNTEAFF. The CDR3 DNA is TGTGCCAGCAGTCCACTAAGGGAGCAAGGAAACACTGAAGCTTTCTTT.

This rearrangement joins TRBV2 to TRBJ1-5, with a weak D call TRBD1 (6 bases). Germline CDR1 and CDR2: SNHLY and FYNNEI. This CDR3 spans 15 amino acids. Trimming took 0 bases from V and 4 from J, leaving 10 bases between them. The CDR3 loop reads CASSEANRANQPQHF. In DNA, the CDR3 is TGTGCCAGCAGTGAAGCGAACAGGGCTAATCAGCCCCAGCATTTT.

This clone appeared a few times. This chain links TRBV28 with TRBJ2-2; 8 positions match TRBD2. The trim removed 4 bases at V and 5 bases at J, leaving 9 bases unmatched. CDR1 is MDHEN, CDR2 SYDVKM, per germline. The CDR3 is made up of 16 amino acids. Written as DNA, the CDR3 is TGTGCCAGCAGTTCCTTAGCGGGATGGGATACCGGGGAGCTGTTTTTT. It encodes CASSSLAGWDTGELFF.

CDR3: CASTNRGWLNEQFF. The CDR3 nucleotides are TGTGCCAGCACCAACAGGGGATGGTTGAATGAGCAGTTCTTC. V is TRBV27 and J is TRBJ2-1; 7 bases fit TRBD1. CDR3 length equals 14 residues. V was clipped by 7 bases and J by 7 bases; unmatched bases: 10. Per the germline V gene, CDR1 is MNHEY and CDR2 is SMNVEV (reference sequence).

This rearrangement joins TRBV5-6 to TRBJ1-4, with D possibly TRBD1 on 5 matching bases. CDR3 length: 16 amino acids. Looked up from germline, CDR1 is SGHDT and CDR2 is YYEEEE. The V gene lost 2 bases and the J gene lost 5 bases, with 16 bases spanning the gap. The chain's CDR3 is CASSLAPTVGNEKLFF. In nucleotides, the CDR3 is TGTGCCAGCAGCTTAGCACCGACAGTGGGAAATGAAAAACTGTTTTTT.

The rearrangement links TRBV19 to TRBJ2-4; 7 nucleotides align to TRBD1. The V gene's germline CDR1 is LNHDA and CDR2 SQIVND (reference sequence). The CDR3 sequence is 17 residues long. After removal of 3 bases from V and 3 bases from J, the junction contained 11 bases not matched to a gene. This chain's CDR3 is CASSIFFGTADKNIQYF. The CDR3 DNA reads TGTGCCAGTAGTATTTTCTTCGGGACAGCGGACAAAAACATTCAGTACTTC.

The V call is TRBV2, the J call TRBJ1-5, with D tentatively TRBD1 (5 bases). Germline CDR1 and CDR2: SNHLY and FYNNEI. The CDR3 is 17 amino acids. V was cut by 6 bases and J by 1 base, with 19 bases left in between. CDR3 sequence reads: CASSLTRWGVSNQPQHF. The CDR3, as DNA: TGTGCCAGCAGCCTAACTAGATGGGGGGTGAGCAATCAGCCCCAGCATTTT.

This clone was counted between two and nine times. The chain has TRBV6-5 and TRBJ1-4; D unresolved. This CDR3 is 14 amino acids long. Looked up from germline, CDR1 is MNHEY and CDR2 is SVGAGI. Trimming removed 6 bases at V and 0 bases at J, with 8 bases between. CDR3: CASRPRSTNEKLFF. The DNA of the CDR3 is TGTGCCAGCAGACCCAGATCAACTAATGAAAAACTGTTTTTT.

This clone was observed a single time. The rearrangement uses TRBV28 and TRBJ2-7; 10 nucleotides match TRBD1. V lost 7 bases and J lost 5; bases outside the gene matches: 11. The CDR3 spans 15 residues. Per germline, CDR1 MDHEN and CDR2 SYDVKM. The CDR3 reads CASTTAGTGAHEQYF. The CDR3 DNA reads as TGTGCCAGCACTACTGCCGGGACAGGGGCCCACGAGCAGTACTTC.

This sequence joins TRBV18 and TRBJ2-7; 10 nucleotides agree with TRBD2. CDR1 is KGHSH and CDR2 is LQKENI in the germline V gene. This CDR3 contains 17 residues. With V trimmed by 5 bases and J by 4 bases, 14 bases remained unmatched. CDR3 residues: CASSITSRASGSYEQYF. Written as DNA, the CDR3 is TGTGCCAGCTCAATCACTTCGAGGGCTAGCGGGAGTTACGAGCAGTACTTC.

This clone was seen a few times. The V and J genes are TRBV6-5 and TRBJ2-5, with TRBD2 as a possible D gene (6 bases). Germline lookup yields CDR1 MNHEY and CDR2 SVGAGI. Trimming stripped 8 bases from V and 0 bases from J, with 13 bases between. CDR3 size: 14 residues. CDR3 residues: CASRLVGDQETQYF. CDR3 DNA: TGTGCCAGCCGACTAGTGGGGGACCAAGAGACCCAGTACTTC.

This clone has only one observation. The CDR3 region has the DNA TGTGCCAGCAGCCAGACAACGAACACTGAAGCTTTCTTT. Protein sequence: CASSQTTNTEAFF. The gene calls are TRBV3-1 (or the pseudogene TRBV3-2) and TRBJ1-1, with D unclear. CDR1 LGHDT and CDR2 YNNKEL come from the germline V gene (reference sequence). This CDR3 spans 13 amino acids. Trimming shortened V by 3 bases and J by 1 base, and 6 bases separated the two germline ends.

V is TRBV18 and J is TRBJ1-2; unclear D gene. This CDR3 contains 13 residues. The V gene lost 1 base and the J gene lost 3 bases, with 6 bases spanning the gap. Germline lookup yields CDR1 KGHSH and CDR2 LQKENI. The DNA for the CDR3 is TGTGCCAGCTCACCACTGTCCGACTATGGCTACACCTTC. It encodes CASSPLSDYGYTF.

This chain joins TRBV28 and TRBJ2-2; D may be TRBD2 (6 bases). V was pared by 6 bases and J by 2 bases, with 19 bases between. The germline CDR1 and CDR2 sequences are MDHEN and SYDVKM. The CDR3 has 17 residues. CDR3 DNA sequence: TGTGCCAGCAGCCCATTTATGTCCGGGAGCAACACCGGGGAGCTGTTTTTT. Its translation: CASSPFMSGSNTGELFF.

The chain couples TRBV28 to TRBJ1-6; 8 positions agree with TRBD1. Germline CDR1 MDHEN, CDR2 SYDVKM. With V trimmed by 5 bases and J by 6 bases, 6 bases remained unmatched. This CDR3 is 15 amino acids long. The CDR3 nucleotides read TGTGCCAGCAGTCCCCAGGACAGGGCTAATTCACCCCTCCACTTT. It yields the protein CASSPQDRANSPLHF.

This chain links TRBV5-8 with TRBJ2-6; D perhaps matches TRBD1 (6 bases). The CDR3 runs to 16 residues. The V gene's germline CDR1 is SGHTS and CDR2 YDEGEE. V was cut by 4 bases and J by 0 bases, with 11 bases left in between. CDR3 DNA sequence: TGTGCCAGCAGCGGGTACAGGGTCTCTGGGGCCAACGTCCTGACTTTC. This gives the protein CASSGYRVSGANVLTF.

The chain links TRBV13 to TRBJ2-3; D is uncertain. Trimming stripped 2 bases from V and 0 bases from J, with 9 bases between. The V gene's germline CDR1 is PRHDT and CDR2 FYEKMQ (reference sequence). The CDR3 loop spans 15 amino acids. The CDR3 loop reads CASSLNGGSTDTQYF. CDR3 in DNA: TGTGCCAGCAGCTTAAATGGCGGAAGCACAGATACGCAGTATTTT.

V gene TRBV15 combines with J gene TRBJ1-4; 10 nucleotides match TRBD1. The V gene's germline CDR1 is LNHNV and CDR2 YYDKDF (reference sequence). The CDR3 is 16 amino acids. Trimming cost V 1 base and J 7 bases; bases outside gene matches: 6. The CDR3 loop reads CATSRVLTGGIEKLFF. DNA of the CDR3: TGTGCCACCAGCAGAGTTCTGACAGGGGGCATTGAAAAACTGTTTTTT.

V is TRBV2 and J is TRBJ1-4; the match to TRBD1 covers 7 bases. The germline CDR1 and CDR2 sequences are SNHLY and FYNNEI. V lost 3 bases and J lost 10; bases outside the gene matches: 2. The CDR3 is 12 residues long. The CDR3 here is CASSDRQGKLFF. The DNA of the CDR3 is TGTGCCAGCAGTGATAGACAGGGAAAACTGTTTTTT.

The CDR3 DNA sequence: TGTGCCAGCAGTTACTCCGGACAGTACTCTGGAAACACCATATATTTT. This encodes CASSYSGQYSGNTIYF. The chain employs TRBV6-5 and TRBJ1-3, with D maybe TRBD1 (6 bases). Germline CDR1 is MNHEY and CDR2 is SVGAGI. Trimming took 0 bases from V and 0 from J, leaving 9 bases between them. CDR3 length equals 16 residues.

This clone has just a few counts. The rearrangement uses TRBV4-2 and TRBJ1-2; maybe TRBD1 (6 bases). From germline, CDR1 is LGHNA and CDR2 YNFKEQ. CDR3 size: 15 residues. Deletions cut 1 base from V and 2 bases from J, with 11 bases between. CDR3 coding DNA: TGTGCCAGCAGCCAAGCGGGGGGCTTCAACTATGGCTACACCTTC. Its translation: CASSQAGGFNYGYTF.

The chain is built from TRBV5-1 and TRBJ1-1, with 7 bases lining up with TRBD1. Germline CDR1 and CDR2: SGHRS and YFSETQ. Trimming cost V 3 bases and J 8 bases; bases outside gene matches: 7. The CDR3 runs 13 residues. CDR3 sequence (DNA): TGCGCCAGCAGCTGGTGGGACAGCACAGAAGCTTTCTTT. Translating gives CASSWWDSTEAFF.